This T cell receptor beta chain was sequenced for a study of OX40 agonist ivuxolimab in advanced cancers. Between the trimmed V and J ends, which lost 3 bases and 2 bases, there was a span of 11 bases. The CDR3 has 15 amino acids. The germline CDR1 and CDR2 sequences are SGHTA and FQGNSA. There are a few counts of this clone. Some clones are missing from TCRdb's copy, which holds only in-frame ones; the method was immunoSEQ multiplex PCR. The table has about 42,000 clones, 85% to 90% seen once; the top ten hold about 4.5%. The chain uses TRBV7-2 and TRBJ2-1; D may match TRBD1 or TRBD2 (5 bases each). The sequence came from an adult with an advanced solid tumor such as melanoma, head and neck, liver or kidney cancer. Sample: CD4+ or CD8+ T cells sorted from blood, taken in a trial of the OX40 agonist ivuxolimab. The CDR3 bases are TGTGCCAGCAGCTTGATAGGGACCACCTACAATGAGCAGTTCTTC. The encoded protein is CASSLIGTTYNEQFF.